These 2 T cell receptor beta chains came from one sample sequenced in a study of regulatory T cells in long-lasting Graves disease (dated by TCRdb to about 2021). The receptor library was made with multiplex PCR. TCRdb lists the instrument as Illumina HiSeq 4000. CDR3 regions were amplified by Arm-PCR with iRepertoire HTBI primers to construct TCR beta libraries. The public reads were quality trimmed at Q25 with fastp and then assembled into clones with MiXCR by TCRdb, keeping productive beta chains. Identical CDR3 protein sequences are pooled into one entry, listed with their most common genes and DNA. Recorded for this sample are over 500,000 distinct CDR3 sequences; 15% to 20% of them occurred a single time. The ten largest make up approximately 12% of the sample. The time point label, as the study defines it: newly diagnosed GD, antithyroid drugs for less than 3 months. RNA was extracted from PBMCs in TRIzol for both TCR sequencing and RNA sequencing.

The same data also went into a second study, on T cells in Graves' hyperthyroidism and ophthalmopathy.

The material sequenced was peripheral blood mononuclear cells (PBMCs), taken at new diagnosis, from a patient treated with antithyroid drugs. The receptor set was obtained from a man aged 18 to 29 with Graves disease. Donor details come from another sample of the same person, matched by shared clones.

This clonotype was detected ten times or more. V is TRBV27 and J is TRBJ2-7; D is possibly TRBD2 (7 bases). The CDR3 is 15 residues long. Germline V gene data show CDR1 as MNHEY and CDR2 as SMNVEV (reference sequence). V was pared by 1 base and J by 6 bases, with 16 bases between. The CDR3 DNA reads as TGTGCCAGCAGTTTATTATTCAGGGGAGGGAGCGAGCAGTACTTC. It specifies CASSLLFRGGSEQYF.

This clonotype was seen repeatedly, ten times or more. V gene TRBV20-1 combines with J gene TRBJ2-1; weak D call: TRBD2 (6 bases). Trimming took off 3 bases at V and 6 bases at J, with 24 bases between the two ends. CDR1 is DFQATT and CDR2 is SNEGSKA in the germline V gene (reference sequence). CDR3 length: 17 residues. Here the CDR3 DNA reads TGCAGTGCTAGTAAGGTGTTAGGAGCGGAGGGCCCCAATGAGCAGTTCTTC. This translates into CSASKVLGAEGPNEQFF.